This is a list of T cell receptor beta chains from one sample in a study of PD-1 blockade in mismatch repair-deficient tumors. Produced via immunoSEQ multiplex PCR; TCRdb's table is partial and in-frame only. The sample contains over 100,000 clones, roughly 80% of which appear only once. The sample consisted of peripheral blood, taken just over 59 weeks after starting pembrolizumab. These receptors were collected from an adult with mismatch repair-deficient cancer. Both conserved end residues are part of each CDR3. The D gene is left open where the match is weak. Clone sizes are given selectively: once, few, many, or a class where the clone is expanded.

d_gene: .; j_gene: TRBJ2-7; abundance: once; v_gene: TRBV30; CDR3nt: TGTGCCTGGAGTGTAGGAGGGAAGAAGTCGGTCTACGAGCAGTACTTC; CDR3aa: CAWSVGGKKSVYEQYF
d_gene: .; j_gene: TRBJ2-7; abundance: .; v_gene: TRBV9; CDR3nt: TGTGCCAGCAGCGTAGGCCCTGGGGAAACCTACGAGCAGTACTTC; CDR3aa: CASSVGPGETYEQYF
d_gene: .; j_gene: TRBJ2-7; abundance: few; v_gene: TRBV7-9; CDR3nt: TGTGCCAGCCAAGACAGGACCTACGAGCAGTACTTC; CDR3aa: CASQDRTYEQYF
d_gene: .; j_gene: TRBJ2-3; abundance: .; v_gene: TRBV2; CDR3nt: TGTGCCAGCAGTGAGGTCGGGGCCCGCACAGATACGCAGTATTTT; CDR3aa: CASSEVGARTDTQYF
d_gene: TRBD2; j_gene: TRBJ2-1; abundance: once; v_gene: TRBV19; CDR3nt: TGTGCCAGTAGAGGAGCGGCGGGAGGGGGCGGGGGGCAGTTCTTC; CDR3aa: CASRGAAGGGGGQFF
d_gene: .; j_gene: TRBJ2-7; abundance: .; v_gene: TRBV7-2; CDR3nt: TGTGCCAGTTCGGGACCATCTAACCGGTACGAGCAGTACTTC; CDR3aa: CASSGPSNRYEQYF
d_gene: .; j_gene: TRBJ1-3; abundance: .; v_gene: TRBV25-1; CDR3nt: TGTGCCAGCAGTGAAATAAACACCATATATTTT; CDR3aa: CASSEINTIYF
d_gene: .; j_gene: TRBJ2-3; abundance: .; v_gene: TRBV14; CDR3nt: TGTGCCAGCAGCCAAGTTAGCGGCCCCACAGATACGCAGTATTTT; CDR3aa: CASSQVSGPTDTQYF
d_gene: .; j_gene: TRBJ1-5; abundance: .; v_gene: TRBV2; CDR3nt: TGTGCCAGCATGGGTCTGGTAAGCCAGCCCCAGCATTTT; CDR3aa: CASMGLVSQPQHF
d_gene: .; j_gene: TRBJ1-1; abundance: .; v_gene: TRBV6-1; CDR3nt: TGTGCCAGCAGCTTAACTGGGAGTGACACTGAAGCTTTCTTT; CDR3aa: CASSLTGSDTEAFF
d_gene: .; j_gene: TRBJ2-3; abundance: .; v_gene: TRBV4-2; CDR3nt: TGTGCCAGCAGCCAGGATACACGGACAGATACGCAGTATTTT; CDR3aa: CASSQDTRTDTQYF
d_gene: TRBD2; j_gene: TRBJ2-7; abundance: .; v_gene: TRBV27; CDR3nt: TGTGCCAGCAGTTTATCGAGGCTAGCGGATACCTACGAGCAGTACTTC; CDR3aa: CASSLSRLADTYEQYF
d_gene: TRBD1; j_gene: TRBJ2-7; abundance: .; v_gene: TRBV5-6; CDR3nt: TGTGCCAGCAGCCTGGGACAGAACGAGCAGTACTTC; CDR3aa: CASSLGQNEQYF
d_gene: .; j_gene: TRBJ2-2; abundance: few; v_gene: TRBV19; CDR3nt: TGTGCCAGTATCCCCTCGAGCGGGTTAACGGTGAACACCGGGGAGCTGTTTTTT; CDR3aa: CASIPSSGLTVNTGELFF
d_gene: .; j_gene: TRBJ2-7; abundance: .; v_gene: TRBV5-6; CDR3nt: TGTGCCAGCAGCGGTCTTGGGGAGGCCTACGAGCAGTACTTC; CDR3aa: CASSGLGEAYEQYF
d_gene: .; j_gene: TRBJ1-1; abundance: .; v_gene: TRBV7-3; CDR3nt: TGTGCCAGCAGCTTAACGCCAGACGGAACCGTCATGAACACTGAAGCTTTCTTT; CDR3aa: CASSLTPDGTVMNTEAFF
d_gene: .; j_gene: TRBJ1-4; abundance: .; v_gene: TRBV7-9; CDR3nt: TGTGCCAGCAGCCCAGGGACGGCAACTAATGAAAAACTGTTTTTT; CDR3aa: CASSPGTATNEKLFF
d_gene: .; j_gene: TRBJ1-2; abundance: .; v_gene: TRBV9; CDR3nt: TGTGCCAGCAGCGACATTTCTGGACACAGGAACTATGGCTACACCTTC; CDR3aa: CASSDISGHRNYGYTF
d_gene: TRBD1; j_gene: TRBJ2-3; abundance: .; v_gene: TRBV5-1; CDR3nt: TGCGCCAGCAGCATAAACTCACAGGGGATGGGCACAGATACGCAGTATTTT; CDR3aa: CASSINSQGMGTDTQYF
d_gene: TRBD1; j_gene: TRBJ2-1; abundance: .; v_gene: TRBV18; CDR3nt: TGTGCCAGCTCACCAAAAGTAGGGGGCCAGGAGCGGTTCTTC; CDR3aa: CASSPKVGGQERFF
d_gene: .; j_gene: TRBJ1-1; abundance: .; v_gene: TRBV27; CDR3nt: TGTGCCAGCAGCCTCACAGGGACTGAAGCTTTCTTT; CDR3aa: CASSLTGTEAFF
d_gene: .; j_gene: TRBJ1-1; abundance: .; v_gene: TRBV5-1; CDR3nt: TGCGCCAGCAGCTTGGCGGGGCGGGCGGGACTCCGGAACACTGAAGCTTTCTTT; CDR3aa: CASSLAGRAGLRNTEAFF